This T cell receptor beta chain was captured in a study of shared clonotypes between healthy human individuals. Study-level information: CD4 naive and CD4 memory each took three plates per donor, while CD8 naive took two and CD8 memory one.

Every subset had its genomic DNA shared out evenly among several immunoSEQ plates. Data came from immunoSEQ multiplex PCR; TCRdb stores just in-frame clones and leaves some out. The table lists 2 million to 2.5 million clones, approximately 95% of them singletons. Unmatched junction bases numbered 13, after V lost 9 bases and J lost 6 bases. This CDR3 region has 14 residues. CDR1 is LNHDA and CDR2 is SQIVND in the germline V gene (reference sequence). The TCR was taken from a young man in good health. The source material was naive CD4+ T cells sorted from blood. As to subset: CD45RA+ positively selected. The rearrangement uses TRBV19 and TRBJ1-1; 7 bases fit TRBD1. The chain's CDR3 is CASSGDSAYPEAFF. CDR3 sequence (DNA): TGTGCCAGCTCTGGGGACAGCGCCTACCCTGAAGCTTTCTTT.